These 3 T cell receptor beta chains were sequenced from one sample in a study of shared clonotypes between healthy human individuals. The table came from immunoSEQ multiplex PCR; TCRdb's copy has only in-frame clones and leaves some out. The sample has roughly 2,300,000 clones, approximately 90% seen once. Sequenced: naive CD4+ T cells from PBMCs. The subset here: CD45RA+ positively selected. Source of these receptors: a man aged 18 to 30 in good health. Some clones in this sample may be carry-over from other donors' samples.

The chain recombines TRBV28 with TRBJ2-5, with D possibly being TRBD1 (5 bases). The end of the DNA aligns better with TRBJ2-7, so the J call may be wrong. Germline CDR1 reads MDHEN; CDR2 reads SYDVKM. The CDR3 spans 14 residues. CDR3 DNA sequence: TGTGCCAGCAGTTCTGCCCAGGGAAACTACGAGCAGTACTTC. Translation: CASSSAQGNYEQYF.

The V gene is TRBV9, the J gene TRBJ1-3, with no clear D. Germline loops: CDR1 SGDLS, CDR2 YYNGEE. Trimming removed 4 bases at V and 4 bases at J, with 15 bases between. The CDR3 is 15 residues long. The CDR3 is CASSPTGVGGNTIYF. DNA for the CDR3: TGTGCCAGCAGCCCCACCGGGGTAGGCGGAAACACCATATATTTT.

The rearrangement joins TRBV12-2 to TRBJ2-7; the D call of TRBD1 is as the table states it, not checked on the DNA. TRBV12-2 is a listed pseudogene. The CDR3 has 14 residues. CDR3 region: CASRYGQGYYEQYF. CDR3 nucleotides: TGTGCAAGTCGCTACGGACAGGGTTACTACGAGCAGTACTTC.